Below are 13 T cell receptor beta chains sequenced from a single sample in a study of blood T cell repertoires in COVID-19. Profiled with immunoSEQ multiplex PCR; TCRdb holds only in-frame clones, not every one. The repertoire includes over 100,000 clones, about 80% of them detected once, and 26% sits in the top ten. The sequenced sample consisted of peripheral blood. Receptor source: a man in his fifties or sixties with acute or convalescent COVID-19.

The chain is built from TRBV6-1 and TRBJ1-4, with D hard to call. CDR3 size: 15 residues. The germline gives CDR1 MNHNS, CDR2 SASEGT. V lost 2 bases and J 5 bases, leaving 12 bases between the germline ends. Written as DNA, the CDR3 is TGTGCCAGCAGTGAAAGTAGGACGGGGAATGAAAAACTGTTTTTT. Translating it yields CASSESRTGNEKLFF.

V is TRBV24-1 and J is TRBJ1-1, with 10 bases fitting TRBD1. V gave up 3 bases and J gave up 7 bases; unmatched junction bases: 4. The CDR3 contains 14 residues. From germline, CDR1 is KGHDR and CDR2 SFDVKD. The CDR3 bases are TGTGCCACCAGTGATACAGGGACAGGGGATGAAGCTTTCTTT. Residues: CATSDTGTGDEAFF.

The CDR3 reads CASSQGQRLNRGYTF. In DNA form, the CDR3 reads TGTGCCAGCAGCCAGGGACAGCGGTTAAACAGGGGCTACACCTTC. The J gene is TRBJ1-2, the V gene TRBV3-1 (or the pseudogene TRBV3-2); 7 bases fit TRBD1. The CDR3 is 15 residues long. The junction had 12 bases not matched to a gene; V was cut back by 3 bases and J by 8 bases. The germline V gene encodes CDR1 LGHDT and CDR2 YNNKEL (reference sequence).

The V gene is TRBV9, the J gene TRBJ2-5; 10 bases line up with TRBD1. The germline V gene encodes CDR1 SGDLS and CDR2 YYNGEE. This CDR3 has 13 residues. Germline trimming cut 7 bases from V and 3 bases from J; bases unmatched to any gene: 3. The CDR3 bases are TGTGCCAGCCAAGGGACAGGGGAAGAGACCCAGTACTTC. Amino acid sequence: CASQGTGEETQYF.

The chain is built from TRBV18 and TRBJ1-6; D is unclear. The CDR3 length is 14 residues. Germline CDR1 KGHSH, CDR2 LQKENI. V was trimmed by 3 bases and J by 8 bases, leaving 11 bases between them. CDR3 nucleotide sequence: TGTGCCAGCTCACCGGGAGGGCAAGATTCACCCCTCCACTTT. Its protein is CASSPGGQDSPLHF.

This clone has just one count. The chain is built from TRBV7-2 and TRBJ1-5; 9 bases align to TRBD1. Germline V CDR1 and CDR2: SGHTA, FQGNSA. J lost 4 bases, V lost 1 base, and 5 bases had no gene match. The CDR3 length is 16 residues. CDR3 nucleotide sequence: TGTGCCAGCAGCTTAGTGGGAGGACAGGGGAATCAGCCCCAGCATTTT. Its protein is CASSLVGGQGNQPQHF.

This clone was observed a handful of times. V and J are TRBV4-1 and TRBJ1-2; D gene uncertain. CDR1 is MGHRA and CDR2 is YSYEKL in the germline V gene. V was pared by 4 bases and J by 8 bases, with 20 bases between. This CDR3 spans 15 amino acids. This CDR3 is CASSRGLASSQGYTF. CDR3 DNA sequence: TGCGCCAGCAGCCGAGGGCTGGCGAGTTCCCAGGGCTACACCTTC.

The V call is TRBV2, the J call TRBJ2-5; 9 nucleotides align to TRBD2. This CDR3 spans 13 amino acids. Germline V gene lookup returns CDR1 SNHLY and CDR2 FYNNEI. The V gene end was trimmed by 6 bases and the J gene end by 9 bases; junction bases not matched to a gene: 8. Here the CDR3 DNA reads TGTGCCAGCAGATCTAGCGGGGATGGGCCCCAGTACTTC. Residues: CASRSSGDGPQYF.

The CDR3 sequence is CASSGPGTGNEQFF. CDR3 nucleotides: TGTGCCAGCAGCGGTCCCGGGACTGGGAATGAGCAGTTCTTC. The chain has TRBV9 and TRBJ2-1; maybe TRBD2 (6 bases). The V gene's germline CDR1 is SGDLS and CDR2 YYNGEE. Trimming left V 3 bases short and J 7 bases short, with 14 bases between. The CDR3 totals 14 residues.

The DNA for the CDR3 is TGTGCCAGCAGTTACGTAGCGGGAGGTCGAACCGGGGAGCTGTTTTTT. Amino acid sequence: CASSYVAGGRTGELFF. V usage is TRBV6-5 and J usage is TRBJ2-2; TRBD2 matches 10 bases. The CDR3 has 16 residues. The germline CDR1 and CDR2 sequences are MNHEY and SVGAGI. Germline trimming cut 2 bases from V and 5 bases from J; bases unmatched to any gene: 5.

This chain joins TRBV7-8 and TRBJ1-1; D is unresolved. The CDR3 consists of 16 residues. Trimming removed 5 bases at V and 3 bases at J, with 19 bases between. Germline CDR1 and CDR2: SGHVS and FQNEAQ. The CDR3 reads CASSRTVGGSHTEAFF. The CDR3 DNA sequence: TGTGCCAGCAGCCGGACCGTAGGAGGGAGCCACACTGAAGCTTTCTTT.

This clone is a singleton in its sample. The CDR3 DNA reads as TGTGCCAGCAGTCCCCGAGCTGGGCGGGAAGGGTTTGAGCAGTTCTTC. Protein product: CASSPRAGREGFEQFF. The chain links TRBV11-3 to TRBJ2-1; D might be TRBD2 (6 bases). The CDR3 runs to 16 residues. From germline, CDR1 is SGHNT and CDR2 YENEEA. Trimming shortened V by 6 bases and J by 9 bases, and 24 bases separated the two germline ends.

This chain uses TRBV6-5 with TRBJ1-1, with a weak D call TRBD1 (6 bases). V was clipped by 6 bases and J by 3 bases, with 14 bases between them. Germline V gene data show CDR1 as MNHEY and CDR2 as SVGAGI. CDR3 length: 14 amino acids. The DNA for the CDR3 is TGTGCCAGCAGCCCAATGGACAGACACACTGAAGCTTTCTTT. It translates to CASSPMDRHTEAFF.